One sample yielded the 5 T cell receptor beta chains listed below, sequenced in a study of cytomegalovirus exposure and HLA in healthy donors. PCR was performed using 60 Vbeta and 13 Jbeta primers. Profiled with immunoSEQ multiplex PCR; TCRdb holds only in-frame clones, not every one. The table records about 170,000 clones, 85% of them present only once. Sequences were obtained from PBMCs. Source of these receptors: a young man in good health and CMV-seropositive.

This clone showed up just once. The chain joins TRBV10-2 to TRBJ2-1, with 12 bases lining up with TRBD2. The CDR3 loop spans 14 amino acids. The ends lost 8 bases at V and 5 bases at J; junction bases unmatched: 4. The germline V gene has CDR1 WSHSY and CDR2 SAAADI. The CDR3 bases are TGCGCCAGCTGGGGACTAGCGGGCCACAATGAGCAGTTCTTC. Translation: CASWGLAGHNEQFF.

This chain uses TRBV6-5 with TRBJ1-1; D gene ambiguous. CDR1 is MNHEY, CDR2 SVGAGI, per germline. The CDR3 consists of 13 residues. The V gene lost 6 bases and the J gene lost 3 bases, with 11 bases spanning the gap. The CDR3: CASSRSSDTEAFF. CDR3 nucleotide sequence: TGTGCCAGCAGCCGCTCCTCGGACACTGAAGCTTTCTTT.

V is TRBV7-9 and J is TRBJ2-3; perhaps TRBD1 as D (5 bases). The V and J ends lost 4 bases and 2 bases respectively, with 13 bases between them. Per the germline V gene, CDR1 is SEHNR and CDR2 is FQNEAQ (reference sequence). The CDR3 totals 15 residues. CDR3 DNA: TGTGCCAGCAGCTCAGGGATCCCGCCCACAGATACGCAGTATTTT. Translated: CASSSGIPPTDTQYF.

This clone was seen just once. The chain couples TRBV20-1 to TRBJ1-2; D is unresolved. The CDR3 runs to 11 residues. Germline CDR1 DFQATT, CDR2 SNEGSKA (reference sequence). The CDR3 region has the DNA TGCAGCCTACACGGGCGGGAGGGCTACACCTTC. Its protein is CSLHGREGYTF.

This chain joins TRBV5-4 and TRBJ2-5; D might be TRBD2 (6 bases). With 1 base removed from V and 5 bases from J, the gap between germline ends came to 15 bases. The CDR3 totals 15 residues. The germline gives CDR1 SGHNT, CDR2 YYREEE (reference sequence). The DNA for the CDR3 is TGTGCCAGCAGCTTGATTTTAGCGGAGGAGGAGACCCAGTACTTC. Translating gives CASSLILAEEETQYF. Full variable domain (outside the CDR3, taken from reference TRBV5-4 and TRBJ2-5): ETGVTQSPTHLIKTRGQQVTLRCSSQSGHNTVSWYQQALGQGPQFIFQYYREEENGRGNFPPRFSGLQFPNYSSELNVNALELDDSALYLCASSLILAEEETQYFGPGTRLLVL.